Listed below are T cell receptor beta chains from one sample, sequenced in a study of Tregs in tolerant kidney transplant recipients. TCRdb keeps only in-frame clones here, not all; method: immunoSEQ multiplex PCR. The repertoire holds over 50,000 clones, with roughly 88% as singletons. The material was Tregs from blood, obtained before the transplant. The receptors originated from a human donor who received a combined kidney and bone marrow transplant. CDR3s leave out the opening cysteine and the closing phenylalanine or tryptophan. D genes are given only for firm matches.

v_gene	d_gene	j_gene	CDR3aa
TRBV5-4	TRBD2	TRBJ2-5	ASSFGGLASGETQY
TRBV9	TRBD2	TRBJ2-2	ASSGTSGSFVRGTGELF
TRBV2	NA	TRBJ2-7	ASGTGPRLYEQY
TRBV4-3	NA	TRBJ1-1	ASTDRDAEAF
TRBV5-4	NA	TRBJ2-1	ASSFKRVMYNEQF
TRBV28	NA	TRBJ2-3	ASSSLTDTQY
TRBV19	TRBD2	TRBJ2-7	ASGVGGAPEEQY
TRBV9	NA	TRBJ2-3	ASSVGVAADTQY
TRBV28	NA	TRBJ2-2	ASNINTGELF
TRBV7-7	NA	TRBJ2-5	ASSLGTGVKETQY
TRBV5-1	NA	TRBJ1-2	ASSLDPTVSYGYT
TRBV5-1	TRBD1	TRBJ1-4	ASSPGQSNEKLF
TRBV9	NA	TRBJ2-2	ASSVGVTGELF
TRBV6-1	NA	TRBJ1-6	ASRSSYNSPLH
TRBV30	NA	TRBJ1-1	AWSPRALWTEAF
TRBV6-5	NA	TRBJ2-5	ASTLGEQETQY
TRBV6-5	NA	TRBJ2-1	ASSSPGENEQF
TRBV5-4	NA	TRBJ2-3	ASSLAGRGSTDTQY
TRBV19	NA	TRBJ2-5	ASSIGRVGVQETQY
TRBV5-1	NA	TRBJ1-4	ASSLEAGNRGEKLF
TRBV6-1	TRBD1	TRBJ1-2	ASGAHPGQGDYGYT
TRBV7-2	NA	TRBJ1-5	ASSSAGGINQPQH
TRBV19	TRBD2	TRBJ2-5	ASSIGGGSGSPTQETQY
TRBV5-1	NA	TRBJ2-7	ASSLGSAEQY
TRBV2	NA	TRBJ2-1	ASSETVNNNEQF
TRBV6-6	NA	TRBJ2-3	ASRLGRQTDTQY
TRBV6-5	NA	TRBJ2-2	ASTRQGANTGELF
TRBV7-9	NA	TRBJ1-5	ASSLDVRGLSNQPQH
TRBV6-6	NA	TRBJ2-7	ASYGKEYEQY
TRBV5-1	NA	TRBJ1-2	ASSFPHPGYGYT
TRBV5-1	NA	TRBJ2-2	ASSYDSANTGELF
TRBV5-8	TRBD1	TRBJ2-3	ASSLRGGRGTDTQY
TRBV7-9	NA	TRBJ1-1	ASSIQGNTEAF
TRBV7-2	NA	TRBJ1-6	ASTMGARRPLH
TRBV5-1	NA	TRBJ2-2	ASSSVKADGELF
TRBV6-5	NA	TRBJ1-2	ASSYLGLRPFT
TRBV10-3	NA	TRBJ2-1	AISEGQPGLGRF
TRBV5-6	NA	TRBJ1-4	ASTRRPRDEKLF
TRBV5-6	TRBD1	TRBJ2-5	ASSLAPGGTETQY
TRBV11-2	TRBD2	TRBJ2-1	ASSYYPGLGAYNEQF
TRBV7-9	TRBD1	TRBJ1-2	ASSQAGGALKYT
TRBV7-2	NA	TRBJ1-2	ASSPTASYGYT
TRBV6-1	TRBD1	TRBJ1-2	ASRAQGASYGYT
TRBV6-1	NA	TRBJ2-2	ASSRSGELF
TRBV4-1	TRBD1	TRBJ1-6	ASSLPGGAYNSPLH
TRBV4-1	NA	TRBJ1-5	ASSQERDTPQH
TRBV5-1	TRBD1	TRBJ2-5	ASSSGTGRLETQY
TRBV28	TRBD2	TRBJ2-1	ASRGLAGTSYNEQF
TRBV28	TRBD2	TRBJ2-3	ASSPLRFRAGVRGADTQY